This T cell receptor (beta chain) was retrieved from a study of early T cells in non-severe SARS-CoV-2 infection. The CDR3 spans 12 residues. Germline V CDR1 and CDR2: MNHNY, SVGAGI (reference sequence). Trimming left V 0 bases short and J 7 bases short, with 4 bases between. This clonotype was detected ten times or more. In TCRdb, the 5' RACE reads were re-called with MiXCR into one record per CDR3 protein. The sample has approximately 110,000 distinct CDR3 sequences; just under 15% are singletons. The chain carries TRBV6-6 and TRBJ2-1, with no clear D. Input material: whole blood. This TCR was recovered from an adult who was a healthcare worker with PCR-confirmed SARS-CoV-2 infection or an uninfected control (not recorded which). The CDR3 DNA is TGTGCCAGCAGTTACTCACTTAATGAGCAGTTCTTC. Protein sequence: CASSYSLNEQFF.